Reported below is one T cell receptor beta chain. Its antigen is unknown. This sample was included in a study of T cell responses to AZD1222 COVID-19 vaccine. Study outcomes and limitations: Donors skewed white British and female; clonal diversity was possibly underestimated.

Germline CDR1 MNHEY, CDR2 SMNVEV (reference sequence). Trimming pared 8 bases from V and 1 base from J, leaving 14 bases between. This CDR3 spans 14 amino acids. The repertoire was sequenced with immunoSEQ multiplex PCR; TCRdb's copy has only in-frame clones and lacks some. The table has 110,000 to 150,000 clones, more than 80% seen once. This TCR was sampled from an adult in good health. V gene TRBV27 combines with J gene TRBJ1-1; D unclear. The sample in question was peripheral blood, obtained on day 0 of AZD1222 vaccination. The CDR3, as DNA: TGTGCCAGCTCCCGGGGAAATGAGAACACTGAAGCTTTCTTT. This translates into CASSRGNENTEAFF.